What follows are 28 T cell receptor beta chains derived from one specimen sequenced in a study of shared clonotypes between healthy human individuals. This table comes from immunoSEQ multiplex PCR, and its TCRdb copy is limited to in-frame clones, with some not included. The profile shows some 1.4 million clones, approximately 96% of them singletons. Sequencing was carried out using naive CD4+ T cells sorted from blood. This sample's subset: CD45RA+ positively selected. The receptor source for this set is a man aged 30-40 years in good health.

J is TRBJ2-3 and V is TRBV5-1; D may be TRBD1 or TRBD2 (5 bases each). In germline, CDR1 is SGHRS, CDR2 YFSETQ. The CDR3 consists of 15 residues. The V end was cut by 3 bases, the J end by 4 bases, with 15 bases between. CDR3 in amino acids: CASSSTGTGADTQYF. CDR3 DNA sequence: TGCGCCAGCAGCTCCACCGGGACCGGCGCAGATACGCAGTATTTT. The whole variable domain, filled in from reference TRBV5-1 and TRBJ2-3, reads KAGVTQTPRYLIKTRGQQVTLSCSPISGHRSVSWYQQTPGQGLQFLFEYFSETQRNKGNFPGRFSGRQFSNSRSEMNVSTLELGDSALYLCASSSTGTGADTQYFGPGTRLTVL.

The rearrangement uses TRBV29-1 and TRBJ2-3; 11 bases are a match to TRBD1. V gave up 7 bases and J gave up 8 bases; unmatched junction bases: 11. Germline values: CDR1 SQVTM, CDR2 ANQGSEA. The CDR3 contains 14 residues. The CDR3 bases are TGCAGCGGGAGTATGGGACAGGGGGGACTTACGCAGTATTTT. Its protein is CSGSMGQGGLTQYF.

The chain's CDR3 is CASSLGGDSTYEQYF. CDR3 DNA sequence: TGTGCCAGCAGCTTGGGAGGGGACTCTACCTACGAGCAGTACTTC. The rearrangement links TRBV5-4 to TRBJ2-7; D is possibly TRBD2 (6 bases). Trimming cost V 0 bases and J 2 bases, with 12 bases left between them. The CDR3 runs to 15 residues. The germline V gene has CDR1 SGHNT and CDR2 YYREEE (reference sequence).

The V call is TRBV10-3, the J call TRBJ2-7; 9 bases agree with TRBD2. From germline, CDR1 is ENHRY and CDR2 SYGVKD. The V and J ends lost 4 bases and 4 bases, in that order; junction bases with no gene match: 5. This CDR3 region has 14 residues. The CDR3 spells CAISVRAGGYEQYF. The CDR3 nucleotides read TGTGCCATCAGTGTCCGCGCGGGAGGGTACGAGCAGTACTTC.

The rearrangement joins TRBV15 to TRBJ2-7; tentative D call: TRBD1 (7 bases). V lost 6 bases and J 4 bases, leaving 16 bases between the germline ends. Germline assignment: CDR1 LNHNV and CDR2 YYDKDF (reference sequence). This CDR3 is built from 14 residues. The CDR3 region has the DNA TGTGCCACCAGAAGCGGCAGGGGGACTTACGAGCAGTACTTC. Encoded protein: CATRSGRGTYEQYF.

The chain recombines TRBV10-1 with TRBJ2-1, with 7 bases aligning to TRBD2. The CDR3 is made up of 15 amino acids. Trimming at V came to 8 bases and at J to 0 bases, leaving 7 bases not matched to a gene. The germline gives CDR1 WNHNN, CDR2 SYGVQD (reference sequence). The CDR3 spells CASANSGRSYNEQFF. In DNA form, the CDR3 reads TGCGCCAGCGCCAATAGCGGGCGCTCCTACAATGAGCAGTTCTTC.

The chain combines TRBV27 with TRBJ2-7, with a tentative D call TRBD2 (5 bases). The CDR3 length is 17 residues. V was clipped by 0 bases and J by 2 bases, with 17 bases between them. Per germline, CDR1 MNHEY and CDR2 SMNVEV (reference sequence). CDR3 nucleotides: TGTGCCAGCAGTTTATCGCGGGCCACCGAAGCCCCCTACGAGCAGTACTTC. It is translated as CASSLSRATEAPYEQYF.

This sequence joins TRBV9 and TRBJ1-4; no clear D gene. The V and J ends lost 1 base and 3 bases respectively, with 19 bases between them. This CDR3 comprises 18 residues. Germline V gene lookup returns CDR1 SGDLS and CDR2 YYNGEE. CDR3 sequence reads: CASSVSPGYPGSNEKLFF. The CDR3 nucleotides are TGTGCCAGCAGCGTATCCCCGGGCTACCCAGGATCTAATGAAAAACTGTTTTTT.

The CDR3 DNA reads as TGTGCCAGCAGTTTATGGTGGGGGCGGGTAGATCAGCCCCAGCATTTT. Amino acid sequence: CASSLWWGRVDQPQHF. The rearrangement links TRBV28 to TRBJ1-5, with D tentatively TRBD1 (6 bases). The V and J ends lost 0 bases and 5 bases respectively, with 14 bases between them. This CDR3 is built from 16 residues. Germline loops: CDR1 MDHEN, CDR2 SYDVKM.

The chain is built from TRBV18 and TRBJ1-1; 9 bases line up with TRBD1. V was clipped by 3 bases and J by 1 base; unmatched bases: 6. The CDR3 contains 16 residues. Looked up from germline, CDR1 is KGHSH and CDR2 is LQKENI. The DNA of the CDR3 is TGTGCCAGCTCACCGCCCGGACAGGGGCCGAACACTGAAGCTTTCTTT. This sequence encodes CASSPPGQGPNTEAFF.

V and J are TRBV10-2 and TRBJ2-4; D unresolved. Between the trimmed V and J ends, which lost 6 bases and 0 bases, there was a span of 12 bases. CDR3 length: 15 residues. Germline V gives CDR1 WSHSY, CDR2 SAAADI. In DNA, the CDR3 is TGCGCCAGCAGGCCAGTGGACCTAGCCAAAAACATTCAGTACTTC. Residues: CASRPVDLAKNIQYF.

The chain combines TRBV9 with TRBJ2-7; D is unclear. The V gene lost 0 bases and the J gene lost 6 bases, with 7 bases spanning the gap. The CDR3 consists of 12 residues. The germline CDR1 and CDR2 sequences are SGDLS and YYNGEE. The CDR3: CASSVEGTEQYF. Here the CDR3 DNA reads TGTGCCAGCAGCGTAGAGGGAACCGAGCAGTACTTC. Supplemented by reference TRBV9 and TRBJ2-7, the full variable domain reads DSGVTQTPKHLITATGQRVTLRCSPRSGDLSVYWYQQSLDQGLQFLIQYYNGEERAKGNILERFSAQQFPDLHSELNLSSLELGDSALYFCASSVEGTEQYFGPGTRLTVT.

This clone was recorded once. V and J are TRBV10-1 and TRBJ2-2, with TRBD1 matching 7 bases. Germline CDR1 reads WNHNN; CDR2 reads SYGVQD (reference sequence). With 2 bases clipped from V and 6 bases from J, the junction kept 9 bases outside the gene matches. The CDR3 loop spans 16 amino acids. Here the CDR3 reads CASSEVAGGDPGELFF. CDR3 DNA: TGCGCCAGCAGTGAGGTGGCAGGGGGAGACCCCGGGGAGCTGTTTTTT.

V and J are TRBV5-8 and TRBJ2-2; the match to TRBD1 covers 7 bases. Per germline, CDR1 SGHTS and CDR2 YDEGEE. The CDR3 is made up of 16 amino acids. J lost 3 bases, V lost 4 bases, and 9 bases had no gene match. The DNA of the CDR3 is TGTGCCAGCAGCCTTAAGACAGGGTTCGACACCGGGGAGCTGTTTTTT. It yields the protein CASSLKTGFDTGELFF.

Worth noting for this clone: Other DNA sequences of this sample code for an identical CDR3. CDR3 loop: CASSQSSYNEQFF. Here the CDR3 DNA reads TGTGCCAGCAGCCAAAGCTCCTACAATGAGCAGTTCTTC. This rearrangement joins TRBV7-2 to TRBJ2-1; D remains ambiguous. Trimming left V 5 bases short and J 0 bases short, with 5 bases between. CDR1 is SGHTA and CDR2 is FQGNSA in the germline V gene. CDR3 length equals 13 residues.

The chain carries TRBV9 and TRBJ2-5; TRBD2 might be the D (5 bases). The ends were cut back, 6 bases at V and 0 bases at J, with 12 bases in the middle. CDR1 is SGDLS, CDR2 YYNGEE, per germline. This CDR3 region has 14 residues. CDR3 DNA: TGTGCCAGCACCGCGGGCACGTACCAAGAGACCCAGTACTTC. It translates to CASTAGTYQETQYF.

This chain links TRBV6-5 with TRBJ2-1, with 10 positions matching TRBD2. This CDR3 has 16 amino acids. Unmatched junction bases numbered 7, after V lost 0 bases and J lost 8 bases. Germline CDR1 MNHEY, CDR2 SVGAGI. CDR3 loop: CASSYSVGLAGDEQFF. The CDR3 nucleotides are TGTGCCAGCAGTTACTCGGTCGGGCTAGCGGGAGATGAGCAGTTCTTC.

The chain employs TRBV15 and TRBJ2-1, with D perhaps TRBD2 (5 bases). The CDR3 length is 12 residues. Deletions cut 6 bases from V and 6 bases from J, with 9 bases between. The germline V gene has CDR1 LNHNV and CDR2 YYDKDF (reference sequence). The chain's CDR3 is CATSPSSNEQFF. CDR3 coding DNA: TGTGCCACCAGTCCTAGCTCCAATGAGCAGTTCTTC.

The rearrangement links TRBV19 to TRBJ1-4; 7 nucleotides agree with TRBD1. The trim removed 9 bases at V and 5 bases at J, leaving 6 bases unmatched. In germline, CDR1 is LNHDA, CDR2 SQIVND (reference sequence). There are 13 residues in the CDR3. In DNA form, the CDR3 reads TGTGCCAGAGGGGGACAGTTAAATGAAAAACTGTTTTTT. Amino acid sequence: CARGGQLNEKLFF.

The chain combines TRBV6-5 with TRBJ2-6, with D possibly being TRBD1 (6 bases). V was pared by 6 bases and J by 2 bases, with 11 bases between. The CDR3 runs 15 residues. Germline CDR1 is MNHEY and CDR2 is SVGAGI. CDR3 amino acids: CASRSGEAGANVLTF. The CDR3 region has the DNA TGTGCCAGCAGGTCAGGGGAAGCTGGGGCCAACGTCCTGACTTTC.

The rearrangement links TRBV18 to TRBJ2-3; 11 nucleotides agree with TRBD2. Germline V lookup: CDR1 KGHSH, CDR2 LQKENI. There are 17 residues in the CDR3. Trimming removed 0 bases from V and 4 bases from J; junction bases left unmatched: 6. The DNA for the CDR3 is TGTGCCAGCTCACCACCGCTACTAGCGGGAGATGCAGATACGCAGTATTTT. Residues: CASSPPLLAGDADTQYF.

The CDR3 sequence is CASSSWTGFNYGYTF. CDR3 DNA: TGTGCCAGCAGTTCCTGGACAGGGTTTAACTATGGCTACACCTTC. The chain recombines TRBV28 with TRBJ1-2; 8 bases map to TRBD1. Germline loops: CDR1 MDHEN, CDR2 SYDVKM. The CDR3 has 15 residues. V lost 4 bases to trimming and J lost 1 base; unmatched junction nucleotides: 5.

The V and J genes are TRBV5-1 and TRBJ2-5, with 13 bases matching TRBD2. The CDR3 totals 16 residues. Trimming removed 4 bases from V and 5 bases from J; junction bases left unmatched: 8. Germline V gene lookup returns CDR1 SGHRS and CDR2 YFSETQ. Here the CDR3 reads CASSKGLAGAAETQYF. CDR3 sequence (DNA): TGCGCCAGCAGCAAAGGACTAGCGGGAGCTGCGGAGACCCAGTACTTC.

The V and J genes are TRBV9 and TRBJ2-3; D call uncertain. There are 12 residues in the CDR3. With 4 bases removed from V and 2 bases from J, the gap between germline ends came to 5 bases. Per the germline V gene, CDR1 is SGDLS and CDR2 is YYNGEE. This chain's CDR3 is CASSSDTDTQYF. CDR3 nucleotides: TGTGCCAGCAGCTCAGACACAGATACGCAGTATTTT.

This CDR3 is CASSSLTSYGYTF. CDR3 bases: TGTGCCAGCAGCTCGTTAACTTCCTATGGCTACACCTTC. The rearrangement joins TRBV27 to TRBJ1-2, with D unclear. Trimming pared 6 bases from V and 4 bases from J, leaving 12 bases between. Germline lookup yields CDR1 MNHEY and CDR2 SMNVEV (reference sequence). This CDR3 region has 13 residues.

V is TRBV6-1 and J is TRBJ2-7; either TRBD1 or TRBD2 may supply D (5 bases each). The CDR3 totals 15 residues. Trimming cost V 4 bases and J 2 bases, with 15 bases left between them. Germline assignment: CDR1 MNHNS and CDR2 SASEGT. The CDR3 spells CASSVSFGAAYEQYF. The CDR3 DNA follows: TGTGCCAGCAGTGTCTCATTCGGGGCAGCCTACGAGCAGTACTTC.

In its sample, this clone was seen a few times. V and J are TRBV6-5 and TRBJ2-1; a possible D gene is TRBD2 (5 bases). V lost 6 bases, J lost 13 bases, and 19 bases lay in between. CDR1 and CDR2 from the germline V gene are MNHEY and SVGAGI. This CDR3 region has 13 residues. CDR3 in amino acids: CASRPQTLPGQFF. In DNA form, the CDR3 reads TGTGCCAGCAGACCCCAGACCCTACCGGGACAGTTCTTC.

The chain has TRBV18 and TRBJ2-5; 7 bases fit TRBD1. Germline V CDR1 and CDR2: KGHSH, LQKENI. Trimming cost V 3 bases and J 2 bases; bases outside gene matches: 3. The CDR3 extends over 14 amino acids. For the CDR3, the DNA is TGTGCCAGCTCACCGATACAGGGGCAAGAGACCCAGTACTTC. Translating it yields CASSPIQGQETQYF. The full variable domain, in which reference TRBV18 and TRBJ2-5 provide the parts outside the CDR3, is NAGVMQNPRHLVRRRGQEARLRCSPMKGHSHVYWYRQLPEEGLKFMVYLQKENIIDESGMPKERFSAEFPKEGPSILRIQQVVRGDSAAYFCASSPIQGQETQYFGPGTRLLVL.